A single sample gave rise to the 28 T cell receptor beta chains below, sequenced in a study of coeliac disease. Measured with immunoSEQ multiplex PCR; TCRdb has only the in-frame clones, and not every one. The top ten hold about 14% of the sample, which has about 4,900 clones, more than 55% seen once. Sequenced sample: lymphocytes from the gut lamina propria. The receptors stem from a middle-aged woman.

This clone has a handful of counts. The rearrangement joins TRBV12-5 to TRBJ1-1; 9 bases fit TRBD1. This CDR3 is 13 amino acids long. V shed 7 bases, J shed 7 bases, and the junction held 7 bases outside the gene matches. Germline V gene data show CDR1 as LGHNT and CDR2 as FRNRAP. The CDR3 loop is CASVRTGGGEAFF. The CDR3 DNA follows: TGTGCTAGTGTCCGAACAGGGGGCGGTGAAGCTTTCTTT. Supplemented by reference TRBV12-5 and TRBJ1-1, the full variable domain reads DARVTQTPRHKVTEMGQEVTMRCQPILGHNTVFWYRQTMMQGLELLAYFRNRAPLDDSGMPKDRFSAEMPDATLATLKIQPSEPRDSAVYFCASVRTGGGEAFFGQGTRLTVV.

This clone was observed a handful of times. The chain links TRBV2 to TRBJ2-7; D call uncertain. The V end lost 6 bases, the J end lost 7 bases, and 13 bases lay between the germline ends. This CDR3 has 12 residues. Looked up from germline, CDR1 is SNHLY and CDR2 is FYNNEI. This chain's CDR3 is CASSPVPREQYF. The DNA of the CDR3 is TGTGCCAGCAGCCCGGTACCTCGAGAGCAGTACTTC.

The CDR3 DNA follows: TGTGCCAGCAGTCTAGCGGCCACAGATACGCAGTATTTT. It encodes CASSLAATDTQYF. The V and J genes are TRBV6-5 and TRBJ2-3; 7 bases are shared with TRBD2. The trim removed 5 bases at V and 2 bases at J, leaving 1 base unmatched. Germline assignment: CDR1 MNHEY and CDR2 SVGAGI. The CDR3 has 13 residues.

This clone was observed a few times. The chain recombines TRBV9 with TRBJ2-3, with 16 bases lining up with TRBD2. The germline V gene encodes CDR1 SGDLS and CDR2 YYNGEE. The CDR3 has 20 residues. J gave up 4 bases and V 0 bases, and 11 bases lay outside the gene matches. The CDR3 DNA follows: TGTGCCAGCAGCGTAGAGGGAGGGACTAGCGGGAGGGCCTCCTCAGATACGCAGTATTTT. Its protein product is CASSVEGGTSGRASSDTQYF.

This clone was observed a single time. This rearrangement joins TRBV19 to TRBJ1-5, with 9 bases lining up with TRBD1. The germline gives CDR1 LNHDA, CDR2 SQIVND (reference sequence). The length of the CDR3 is 16 residues. Trimming at V came to 1 base and at J to 7 bases, leaving 8 bases not matched to a gene. CDR3 DNA sequence: TGTGCCAGTAGTATAGTGGGACAGGGAATGGGCCAGCCCCAGCATTTT. This sequence encodes CASSIVGQGMGQPQHF.

The chain joins TRBV6-1 to TRBJ1-2; a possible D gene is TRBD1 (5 bases). CDR1 and CDR2 from the germline V gene are MNHNS and SASEGT. This CDR3 contains 15 residues. V dropped 4 bases and J dropped 4 bases, with 16 bases sitting between them. The CDR3 DNA is TGTGCCAGCAGTGGAAGTTGGGGAGGGACCTATGGCTACACCTTC. Protein sequence: CASSGSWGGTYGYTF.

This rearrangement joins TRBV27 to TRBJ2-5, with 10 bases matching TRBD2. Germline V gene sequence: CDR1 MNHEY, CDR2 SMNVEV (reference sequence). V lost 8 bases, J lost 1 base, and 13 bases stayed unmatched. The CDR3 is 17 amino acids. CDR3 protein: CASAPSSGRGGQETQYF. CDR3 nucleotides: TGTGCCAGCGCGCCCTCTAGCGGGAGAGGGGGCCAAGAGACCCAGTACTTC.

This chain joins TRBV29-1 and TRBJ2-7; 9 bases align to TRBD1. CDR1 SQVTM and CDR2 ANQGSEA come from the germline V gene. V was clipped by 4 bases and J by 4 bases; unmatched bases: 11. This CDR3 has 15 residues. CDR3 in amino acids: CSVGILTGGFYEQYF. CDR3 bases: TGCAGCGTTGGCATCCTAACAGGGGGCTTTTACGAGCAGTACTTC.

The chain combines TRBV7-2 with TRBJ2-7, with a weak D call TRBD1 (6 bases). There are 13 residues in the CDR3. The V and J ends lost 0 bases and 4 bases respectively, with 7 bases between them. Germline V gene data show CDR1 as SGHTA and CDR2 as FQGNSA. This CDR3 reads CASSLAGGYEQYF. In DNA, the CDR3 is TGTGCCAGCAGCTTAGCAGGGGGTTACGAGCAGTACTTC.

The V gene is TRBV6-5, the J gene TRBJ1-2; a weak D match, TRBD1 (5 bases). V was shortened by 2 bases and J by 10 bases, with 14 bases between the two germline ends. The germline V gene encodes CDR1 MNHEY and CDR2 SVGAGI. This CDR3 spans 13 amino acids. The CDR3 spells CASSYGGGASYTF. CDR3 coding DNA: TGTGCCAGCAGTTACGGGGGAGGCGCTTCCTACACCTTC.

This chain links TRBV7-3 with TRBJ2-1; D gene uncertain. The germline V gene encodes CDR1 SGHTA and CDR2 FQGTGA. The CDR3 is made up of 13 amino acids. The V end was cut by 4 bases, the J end by 6 bases, with 10 bases between. CDR3: CASSSLSSNEQFF. The CDR3 coding sequence is TGTGCCAGCAGCTCCTTGAGTAGCAATGAGCAGTTCTTC.

The gene calls are TRBV28 and TRBJ1-2; D is ambiguous. Germline V gene data show CDR1 as MDHEN and CDR2 as SYDVKM. The CDR3 extends over 15 amino acids. V was clipped by 4 bases and J by 5 bases, with 17 bases between them. CDR3 in DNA: TGTGCCAGCAGTTACCCCCAGACGGGTTATTATGGCTACACCTTC. Translated: CASSYPQTGYYGYTF.

V is TRBV15 and J is TRBJ2-1; 10 bases are a match to TRBD2. Germline V gene data show CDR1 as LNHNV and CDR2 as YYDKDF (reference sequence). Unmatched junction bases numbered 8, after V lost 1 base and J lost 5 bases. CDR3 size: 17 residues. The CDR3 reads CATSRGQRGGTDNEQFF. Here the CDR3 DNA reads TGTGCCACCAGCAGAGGTCAGCGGGGGGGGACCGACAATGAGCAGTTCTTC.

The chain has TRBV19 and TRBJ2-2; 9 bases are shared with TRBD2. From germline, CDR1 is LNHDA and CDR2 SQIVND (reference sequence). There are 17 residues in the CDR3. J lost 0 bases, V lost 2 bases, and 4 bases had no gene match. This CDR3 reads CASSIYLAGSNTGELFF. CDR3 DNA: TGTGCCAGTAGTATATACCTAGCGGGGTCGAACACCGGGGAGCTGTTTTTT.

V is TRBV5-1 and J is TRBJ2-1; the match to TRBD2 covers 7 bases. V lost 0 bases, J lost 0 bases, and 15 bases stayed unmatched. The CDR3 has 20 amino acids. Germline V gene sequence: CDR1 SGHRS, CDR2 YFSETQ. CDR3 bases: TGCGCCAGCAGCTTGGTACGGGGCGGGAGCCCCCCCAGCTCCTACAATGAGCAGTTCTTC. Translating it yields CASSLVRGGSPPSSYNEQFF.

The rearrangement joins TRBV2 to TRBJ2-1; D is uncertain. The V end was cut by 6 bases, the J end by 9 bases, with 9 bases between. Germline loops: CDR1 SNHLY, CDR2 FYNNEI. This CDR3 contains 11 residues. This CDR3 reads CASRTNGEQFF. As DNA, the CDR3 is TGTGCCAGCAGAACTAATGGTGAGCAGTTCTTC.

CDR3 in amino acids: CASSSGTGSGEQYF. In DNA, the CDR3 is TGTGCCAGCAGCTCTGGGACAGGTTCGGGAGAGCAGTACTTC. The rearrangement uses TRBV7-9 and TRBJ2-5; the match to TRBD1 covers 8 bases. Germline trimming cut 4 bases from V and 11 bases from J; bases unmatched to any gene: 12. CDR3 length equals 14 residues. Per the germline V gene, CDR1 is SEHNR and CDR2 is FQNEAQ (reference sequence).

This sequence joins TRBV15 and TRBJ1-1; 7 nucleotides align to TRBD1. Unmatched junction bases numbered 8, after V lost 9 bases and J lost 1 base. CDR3 length equals 14 residues. Germline CDR1 is LNHNV and CDR2 is YYDKDF (reference sequence). In nucleotides, the CDR3 is TGTGCCACTGACAGGGCCCCAGGGAACACTGAAGCTTTCTTT. It specifies CATDRAPGNTEAFF.

The chain combines TRBV7-2 with TRBJ2-3; 10 bases match TRBD1. CDR1 is SGHTA and CDR2 is FQGNSA in the germline V gene. Trimming at V came to 4 bases and at J to 3 bases, leaving 1 base not matched to a gene. This CDR3 has 14 amino acids. The CDR3 protein is CASSWGQGTDTQYF. The DNA of the CDR3 is TGTGCCAGCAGCTGGGGACAGGGGACAGATACGCAGTATTTT.

The chain joins TRBV2 to TRBJ2-2; TRBD1 is a possible D gene (6 bases). V gave up 4 bases and J gave up 8 bases, with 11 bases separating them. CDR1 SNHLY and CDR2 FYNNEI come from the germline V gene. There are 13 residues in the CDR3. CDR3 sequence (DNA): TGTGCCAGCAGTGCGGACAGCGGAGGGGAGCTGTTTTTT. Residues: CASSADSGGELFF.

J is TRBJ2-7 and V is TRBV5-6, with 11 bases fitting TRBD1. This CDR3 has 15 amino acids. CDR1 is SGHDT and CDR2 is YYEEEE in the germline V gene. Unmatched junction bases numbered 3, after V lost 2 bases and J lost 2 bases. The CDR3 region is CASSLGTGGTYEQYF. The CDR3 region has the DNA TGTGCCAGCAGCTTAGGGACAGGGGGAACCTACGAGCAGTACTTC. Full variable domain (missing parts from reference TRBV5-6 and TRBJ2-7): DAGVTQSPTHLIKTRGQQVTLRCSPKSGHDTVSWYQQALGQGPQFIFQYYEEEERQRGNFPDRFSGHQFPNYSSELNVNALLLGDSALYLCASSLGTGGTYEQYFGPGTRLTVT.

This chain links TRBV27 with TRBJ1-4, with 7 bases fitting TRBD1. CDR3 length equals 15 residues. J gave up 1 base and V 4 bases, and 3 bases lay outside the gene matches. Germline CDR1 and CDR2: MNHEY and SMNVEV (reference sequence). This CDR3 reads CASSYRGVTNEKLFF. CDR3 DNA sequence: TGTGCCAGCAGTTACAGGGGAGTAACTAATGAAAAACTGTTTTTT.

This rearrangement joins TRBV9 to TRBJ2-1; D ambiguous. The CDR3 runs 15 residues. Germline V gene data show CDR1 as SGDLS and CDR2 as YYNGEE. The V end was cut by 2 bases, the J end by 0 bases, with 9 bases between. The CDR3 loop is CASSVSGSSYNEQFF. In DNA form, the CDR3 reads TGTGCCAGCAGCGTTTCAGGCAGCTCCTACAATGAGCAGTTCTTC.

The chain links TRBV28 to TRBJ2-7, with TRBD2 matching 11 bases. The ends lost 5 bases at V and 5 bases at J; junction bases unmatched: 14. CDR3 length: 17 residues. Per the germline V gene, CDR1 is MDHEN and CDR2 is SYDVKM. Here the CDR3 reads CASSPPGLAGGRHEQYF. The CDR3 nucleotides are TGTGCCAGCAGTCCACCGGGGCTAGCGGGAGGACGGCACGAGCAGTACTTC.

The V call is TRBV28, the J call TRBJ1-4; D is unresolved. Per the germline V gene, CDR1 is MDHEN and CDR2 is SYDVKM. The V end was cut by 5 bases, the J end by 4 bases, with 2 bases between. The CDR3 is 11 amino acids. CDR3 loop: CASSRNEKLFF. The CDR3 DNA is TGTGCCAGCAGTCGTAATGAAAAACTGTTTTTT.

The chain is built from TRBV6-6 and TRBJ1-1, with no clear D. Germline CDR1 reads MNHNY; CDR2 reads SVGAGI (reference sequence). Trimming pared 0 bases from V and 8 bases from J, leaving 10 bases between. The CDR3 loop spans 13 amino acids. The CDR3 reads CASSYSQLAEAFF. The CDR3 coding sequence is TGTGCCAGCAGTTACTCACAGTTGGCAGAAGCTTTCTTT.

The V call is TRBV1, the J call TRBJ2-7; TRBD2 reflects the table's D call only, with no check against the DNA. TRBV1 is a pseudogene. The CDR3 runs 17 residues. CDR3 DNA sequence: TGCACCAGCAGCTGCGGGACTAGCGGGAGCCAAGTCTACGAGCAGTACTTC. Translated: CTSSCGTSGSQVYEQYF.

The rearrangement joins TRBV7-9 to TRBJ2-7; unclear D gene. CDR3 length: 11 residues. V was cut by 6 bases and J by 6 bases, with 9 bases left in between. The germline gives CDR1 SEHNR, CDR2 FQNEAQ (reference sequence). CDR3 nucleotide sequence: TGTGCCAGCAGTCCCCAGCGCGAGCAGTACTTC. This sequence encodes CASSPQREQYF.